This T cell receptor (beta chain) was recovered during a study of PD-L1 blockade in urothelial cancer. Study context: Patients commenced atezolizumab in about 2014, and it was given at 1,200 mg intravenously every 3 weeks. About 85% of the roughly 30 patients were males with bladder-origin urothelial cancer. Once treatment had started, blood was analyzed at 3 weeks (second dose) and again at 6 weeks.

In its sample, this clone was seen a few times. The antigen is unknown. Generated by immunoSEQ multiplex PCR, the TCRdb table keeps only in-frame clones and is missing some. Among 90,000 to 120,000 clones listed, 70% to 90% were seen once. Overall study findings and caveats: Tumor-associated TCR clones expanded more in blood at 3 weeks in patients with durable benefit.

The TCR comes from a man aged 45-65 years with urothelial cancer. This material consisted of PBMCs, taken around atezolizumab (anti-PD-L1) treatment.

As DNA, the CDR3 is TGTGCCAGTAGCGACCCCCGACAGGGGGGAAACGAGCAGTACTTC. Its translation: CASSDPRQGGNEQYF. The chain combines TRBV19 with TRBJ2-7; 9 positions agree with TRBD1. Per germline, CDR1 LNHDA and CDR2 SQIVND (reference sequence). The CDR3 is 15 residues long. The V and J ends lost 6 bases and 5 bases, in that order; junction bases with no gene match: 11.